This T cell receptor (beta chain) emerged from a study of shared clonotypes between healthy human individuals. Replicate PCRs from sorted subsets contained 200 ng DNA, which is 31,000 or so T cell genomes. Libraries were prepared by immunoSEQ multiplex PCR; TCRdb keeps only in-frame clonotypes and omits some of them. The data show roughly 2.2 million clones, 85% to 95% seen once. Trimming took 4 bases from V and 0 from J, leaving 7 bases between them. The CDR3 is 14 amino acids. Germline assignment: CDR1 MNHNS and CDR2 SASEGT. Study findings and constraints: Among non-shared clonotypes, generation probabilities were lower than among those shared by all four donors.

Concerning this clone itself: Its antigen remains unidentified. The identical CDR3 is also encoded by other nucleotide sequences in the sample.

The chain combines TRBV6-1 with TRBJ1-3, with a possible D match to TRBD1 (5 bases). The clonotype originates from a man between 18 and 29 years old in good health. Some clones in this sample may be carry-over from other donors' samples. Input material: naive CD4+ T cells from PBMCs. Subset of the sample: CD45RA+ positively selected. CDR3 nucleotide sequence: TGTGCCAGCAGTGCCCAGGGCTCTGGAAACACCATATATTTT. Encoded protein: CASSAQGSGNTIYF.